This T cell receptor beta chain originates from a study of T cell responses to AZD1222 COVID-19 vaccine. Points from the study as a whole: The CD4 TCRs associated with vaccination extended across spike and predominated at 160-218 and 743-854. Recipients of AZD1222 seropositive at baseline numbered only 5 or 6.

Details on this clone: The antigen remains unidentified.

Clones were read by immunoSEQ multiplex PCR, and TCRdb kept only the in-frame ones, dropping some. The sample has under 200,000 clones, around nine tenths seen once; the top ten hold about 25%. The sequence derives from an adult who received the AZD1222 COVID-19 vaccine. The sample was peripheral blood, taken 28 days after the second AZD1222 dose.

CDR3 loop: CASSVTPGQTYEQYF. The CDR3 DNA follows: TGTGCCAGCAGCGTGACCCCGGGACAGACCTACGAGCAGTACTTC. The chain carries TRBV9 and TRBJ2-7; TRBD1 matches 7 bases. Germline V lookup: CDR1 SGDLS, CDR2 YYNGEE. Trimming at V came to 2 bases and at J to 2 bases, leaving 7 bases not matched to a gene. The CDR3 is 15 residues long.